The clone carrying this T cell receptor beta chain was recorded a few times. TCR beta libraries were built with iRepertoire HTBI primers and Arm-PCR of CDR3 regions. A single record per CDR3 protein comes from TCRdb applying MiXCR to the multiplex PCR reads. In the table there are approximately 400,000 distinct CDR3 sequences, around 15% of which are singletons. The data belong to a study of regulatory T cells in long-lasting Graves disease. Time point indicated: newly diagnosed GD, antithyroid drugs for less than 3 months. After RNA was extracted from PBMCs, the TCR library was made from it. This specimen consisted of peripheral blood mononuclear cells (PBMCs), obtained at new diagnosis, from a patient treated with antithyroid drugs. The receptor was isolated from a female donor with Graves disease.

Here the CDR3 DNA reads TGCGCCAGCAGTGAGTCAACAGCTTACTATGGCTACACCTTC. Its translation: CASSESTAYYGYTF. The chain couples TRBV10-2 to TRBJ1-2; D is undetermined. Per germline, CDR1 WSHSY and CDR2 SAAADI. V dropped 0 bases and J dropped 3 bases, with 8 bases sitting between them. CDR3 length: 14 residues.